A few counts support the clone carrying this T cell receptor beta chain. Only in-frame clones appear in the TCRdb table, and some are missing; sequencing was by immunoSEQ multiplex PCR. Here the sample spans about 1.5 million clones, roughly 98% being singletons. The data are from a study of shared clonotypes between healthy human individuals. Sequenced input: naive CD4+ T cells sorted from blood. Regarding subset: CD45RA+ positively selected. The receptor comes from a man aged 30 to 39 in good health.

In nucleotides, the CDR3 is TGCGCCAGCAGCCAACCTGCAACTAATGAAAAACTGTTTTTT. This translates into CASSQPATNEKLFF. V usage is TRBV4-1 and J usage is TRBJ1-4; no clear D. CDR1 MGHRA and CDR2 YSYEKL come from the germline V gene. The CDR3 covers 14 residues. V was cut by 2 bases and J by 0 bases, with 4 bases left in between.